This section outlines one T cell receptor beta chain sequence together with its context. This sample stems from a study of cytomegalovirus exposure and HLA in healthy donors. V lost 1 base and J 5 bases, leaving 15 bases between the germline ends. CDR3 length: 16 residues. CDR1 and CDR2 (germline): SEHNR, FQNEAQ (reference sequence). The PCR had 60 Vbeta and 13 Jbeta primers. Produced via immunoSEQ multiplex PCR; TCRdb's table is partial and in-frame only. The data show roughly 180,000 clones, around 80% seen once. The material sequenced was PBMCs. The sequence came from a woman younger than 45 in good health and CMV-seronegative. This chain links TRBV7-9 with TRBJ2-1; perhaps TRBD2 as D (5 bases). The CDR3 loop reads CASSLELGGGNNEQFF. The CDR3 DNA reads TGTGCCAGCAGCTTAGAACTAGGTGGTGGGAACAATGAGCAGTTCTTC.